Described below is a single T cell receptor beta chain sequence and its context. Under the authors' procedure: Counts of nucleated cells, estimated from reference gene primer amplification, were obtained. This table comes from immunoSEQ multiplex PCR, and its TCRdb copy is limited to in-frame clones, with some not included. For V, J and clone size, that table is used; D and trimming come from the DNA. The profile shows some 150,000 clones, about 86% of them singletons. The sample belongs to a study of blood T cell repertoires in COVID-19. Background on the study: Material from acute and convalescent COVID-19 was sourced from the United States, Italy and Spain. Nucleic acid was either cDNA or gDNA, and it came from T cells, B-cell-depleted T cells, or PBMCs.

Trimming cost V 4 bases and J 7 bases; bases outside gene matches: 9. Looked up from germline, CDR1 is MGHRA and CDR2 is YSYEKL. The CDR3 contains 16 residues. Sequenced material: peripheral blood. V gene TRBV4-1 combines with J gene TRBJ1-6; 8 bases are shared with TRBD1. This receptor was taken from a human donor with acute or convalescent COVID-19. The donor label of this sample is uncertain. This chain's CDR3 is CASSLPLGQGNSPLHF. Here the CDR3 DNA reads TGCGCCAGCAGCCTCCCCTTAGGACAGGGAAATTCACCCCTCCACTTT.